The present T cell receptor beta chain was sequenced within a study of T cell repertoires in cytomegalovirus infection. The CDR3 covers 14 residues. V lost 0 bases and J lost 7, with 12 bases in between. Germline CDR1 reads MNHEY; CDR2 reads SMNVEV (reference sequence). With regard to this clonotype: The antigen is unknown.

TCRdb independently ran MiXCR on the reads; one entry per CDR3 protein. The sample gives fewer than 900,000 distinct CDR3 sequences, almost 30% of which show up once; roughly 13% is in the top ten. The rearrangement links TRBV27 to TRBJ1-2; D gene ambiguous. The receptor was derived from a human donor in good health (CMV status not recorded). Some clones in this sample may be carry-over from other donors' samples. Here the sequenced sample was cultured CD8+ T cells from PBMCs, taken from culture after CMV antigen stimulation. The DNA of the CDR3 is TGTGCCAGCAGTTTATCCCAGACCAAAACTGGCTACACCTTC. This codes for CASSLSQTKTGYTF.